The present T cell receptor (beta chain) was sequenced within a study of shared clonotypes between healthy human individuals. Naive CD8 isolation took CD45RO-negative cells positively selected for CCR7 and excluded terminally differentiated effector memory CD45RA+ cells. Germline loops: CDR1 SGHTA, CDR2 FQGNSA. This CDR3 has 15 amino acids. After removal of 2 bases from V and 3 bases from J, the junction contained 4 bases not matched to a gene. The protocol was immunoSEQ multiplex PCR, while the TCRdb copy is restricted to in-frame clones and leaves out a portion. The sample records about 820,000 clones, 80% to 95% being singletons.

The clonotype was recovered from a man younger than 40 in good health. Sequenced input: naive CD8+ T cells sorted from blood. The rearrangement links TRBV7-2 to TRBJ2-3, with 8 positions matching TRBD2. CDR3 in amino acids: CASSLPGGPTDTQYF. CDR3 in DNA: TGTGCCAGCAGCTTACCGGGAGGGCCTACAGATACGCAGTATTTT.